This is a list of T cell receptor beta chains from one sample in a study of blood T cell repertoires in COVID-19. Sequenced by immunoSEQ multiplex PCR; TCRdb stores in-frame clones only, minus some. In the table there are 280,000 or so clones, around 82% of which are singletons. Material for sequencing was peripheral blood. The receptors here all came from a woman between 45 and 60 years old who had recovered from COVID-19. Both conserved end residues are part of each CDR3. The D gene is left open where the match is weak. Clone size is stated in some rows and not others, as once, few, many or a class when expanded.

j_call	clone_size	v_call	d_call	cdr3_nt	cdr3_aa
TRBJ1-2	-	TRBV7-2	TRBD1	TGTGCCAGCAGAAAGGACAGGGGTAACTATGGCTACACCTTC	CASRKDRGNYGYTF
TRBJ2-2	-	TRBV28	TRBD2	TGTGCCAGCAGTTTAGGGGGGACTAGCGGGAGAGAGACCGGGGAGCTGTTTTTT	CASSLGGTSGRETGELFF
TRBJ2-6	-	TRBV30	TRBD1	TGTGCCTGGAGTAATGGGGACAGAGCGTTCCTGACTTTC	CAWSNGDRAFLTF
TRBJ2-3	-	TRBV2	-	TGTGCCAGCAGTGTGGGAGATTTCACAGATACGCAGTATTTT	CASSVGDFTDTQYF
TRBJ2-7	-	TRBV6-4	-	TGTGCCAGCAAAGACGGAGCTGAAACCCCGAGAAACTACGAGCAGTACTTC	CASKDGAETPRNYEQYF
TRBJ1-1	-	TRBV18	-	TGTGCCAGCTCATTCGGCCAGAGGAGCACTGAAGCTTTCTTT	CASSFGQRSTEAFF
TRBJ2-5	once	TRBV27	TRBD2	TGTGCCACCCGCGCTAGCGGGAGAGGGGAGACCCAGTACTTC	CATRASGRGETQYF
TRBJ1-6	-	TRBV2	-	TGTGCCAGCAGTGAACAGGCAGTCGTTGCTTCACCCCTCCACTTT	CASSEQAVVASPLHF
TRBJ2-2	-	TRBV29-1	TRBD2	TGCAGCGTTGAGACTAGCGGGATGCAAACCGGGGAGCTGTTTTTT	CSVETSGMQTGELFF
TRBJ2-3	-	TRBV6-5	-	TGTGCCAGCAGTTACTCGACGGGGGATACGCAGTATTTT	CASSYSTGDTQYF
TRBJ1-2	-	TRBV9	-	TGTGCCAGCAGCGTCGACGGGGGGGCCCGGGCACAGTACACCTTC	CASSVDGGARAQYTF
TRBJ2-7	-	TRBV18	TRBD1	TGTGCCAGCTCATCAACGGGACAGAGCTACGAGCAGTACTTC	CASSSTGQSYEQYF
TRBJ2-3	-	TRBV4-2	TRBD2	TGTGCCAGCAGCCGAGGGACTAGCGGGGGGGATACGCAGTATTTT	CASSRGTSGGDTQYF
TRBJ2-5	-	TRBV7-6	-	TGTGCCAGCAGCTTAGCCCTCGAAGAGACCCAGTACTTC	CASSLALEETQYF
TRBJ1-2	-	TRBV30	-	TGTGCCTGGAGTGATATAGCAGGGAACTATGGCTACACCTTC	CAWSDIAGNYGYTF
TRBJ2-7	-	TRBV19	-	TGTGCCAGTAGTATAGGCCTAAACTACGAGCAGTACTTC	CASSIGLNYEQYF
TRBJ2-1	-	TRBV18	TRBD1	TGTGCCAGCTCAACCCTCGGGACAGGGGCCGAAAGCTCCTACAATGAGCAGTTCTTC	CASSTLGTGAESSYNEQFF
TRBJ2-5	-	TRBV10-2	-	TGCGCCAGCCGCGGGGTAGGGGAGACCCAGTACTTC	CASRGVGETQYF
TRBJ1-1	few	TRBV4-2	TRBD1	TGTGCCAGCAGCCAAGTGGGGCAGGGGGCTGAAGCTTTCTTT	CASSQVGQGAEAFF
TRBJ2-7	-	TRBV6-2/TRBV6-3	TRBD1	TGTGCCAGCAGTTGGGACGGGACAGCAGCCTACGAGCAGTACTTC	CASSWDGTAAYEQYF
TRBJ1-1	-	TRBV7-2	-	TGTGCCAGCAGTCGGGGGTCCCTTCTGAACACTGAAGCTTTCTTT	CASSRGSLLNTEAFF
TRBJ1-5	-	TRBV9	-	TGTGCCAGCAGCGTAATCGGTTCTAGCCAGCCCCAGCATTTT	CASSVIGSSQPQHF
TRBJ2-7	-	TRBV9	TRBD2	TGTGCCAGCAGCTCCGGCGTAGCGGGTGCCTCCTACGAGCAGTACTTC	CASSSGVAGASYEQYF
TRBJ2-7	-	TRBV11-2	-	TGTGCCAGCAGCTTACAACGGTCCTCCGGCGGATCCTACGAGCAGTACTTC	CASSLQRSSGGSYEQYF
TRBJ1-5	-	TRBV21-1	-	TGTGCCAGCAGCAATTACCCAGCTGGGGACAGGGAGTACCCCTATAGCAATCAGCCCCAGCATTTT	CASSNYPAGDREYPYSNQPQHF
TRBJ2-7	once	TRBV27	TRBD2	TGTGCCAGCAGCGCGACTAGCGGGAGTTACGAGCAGTACTTC	CASSATSGSYEQYF
TRBJ2-1	-	TRBV27	TRBD2	TGTGCCAGCAGTTCCGCACCCGGGACTAGCGGGAGAGGGGAGCAGTTCTTC	CASSSAPGTSGRGEQFF
TRBJ2-3	-	TRBV7-2	TRBD2	TGTGCCAGCAGCTTTAGCGGGGAAAGTGAGCAGTATTTT	CASSFSGESEQYF
TRBJ2-7	-	TRBV28	-	TGTGCCAGCAGTTTGAGACTCTCCTACGAGCAGTACTTC	CASSLRLSYEQYF
TRBJ1-3	-	TRBV4-2	-	TGTGCCAGCAGCCAAATTACAGGGTCCTCGGGAAACACCATATATTTT	CASSQITGSSGNTIYF
TRBJ2-7	-	TRBV27	-	TGTGCCAGCAGTTTAGGGACTCTCGGGGTCGAGCAGTACTTC	CASSLGTLGVEQYF
TRBJ1-1	-	TRBV5-4	-	TGTGCCAGCAGCTTGGAGCAGGTCCCGAACACTGAAGCTTTCTTT	CASSLEQVPNTEAFF
TRBJ1-4	once	TRBV5-1	-	TGCGCCAGCAGCTACCTGGAACAGGTCTTAGGGGAAAAACTGTTTTTT	CASSYLEQVLGEKLFF